The 30 T cell receptor beta chains listed next were all sequenced from one sample in a study of blood T cell repertoires in COVID-19 (dated by TCRdb to the early 2020s). Receptor libraries were prepared by the immunoSEQ multiplex PCR assay. What TCRdb holds here is the immuneACCESS table cut down to in-frame rearrangements. Part of the clones is not present; checked against another copy, under half of the missing clones reflect an unresolved V gene, and the others are unexplained. Within this sample are roughly 190,000 clones, with roughly 80% of them counted one time only. Around 19% of the sample is taken by the ten largest. Material for sequencing was peripheral blood. The origin of the receptors is a human donor in a cohort sampled during active COVID-19.

This sequence joins TRBV5-4 and TRBJ1-1, with no clear D. V shed 4 bases and J shed 1 base, with 17 bases lying between them. Germline loops: CDR1 SGHNT, CDR2 YYREEE (reference sequence). The CDR3 runs 16 residues. This chain's CDR3 is CASSPGAGGGNTEAFF. In DNA, the CDR3 is TGTGCCAGCAGCCCTGGAGCGGGCGGTGGGAACACTGAAGCTTTCTTT.

This rearrangement joins TRBV3-1 (or the pseudogene TRBV3-2) to TRBJ2-3; 9 bases match TRBD1. The CDR3 spans 15 residues. From germline, CDR1 is LGHDT and CDR2 YNNKEL (reference sequence). V was pared by 4 bases and J by 5 bases, with 7 bases of the junction left unmatched. Here the CDR3 reads CASSPWTGVRDTQYF. The CDR3 region has the DNA TGTGCCAGCAGCCCTTGGACAGGGGTTAGAGATACGCAGTATTTT.

This chain joins TRBV12-3 or TRBV12-4 and TRBJ2-7, with TRBD2 matching 7 bases. Unmatched junction bases numbered 3, after V lost 4 bases and J lost 3 bases. The CDR3 is 13 residues long. The CDR3 DNA reads as TGTGCCAGCAGTTGGGGCGGGAGCTACGAGCAGTACTTC. Translating it yields CASSWGGSYEQYF.

This clone was observed a single time. Mismatch with germline at one junction end may stem from a read error. The gene calls are TRBV20-1 and TRBJ1-1; D perhaps matches TRBD1 (6 bases). The CDR3 loop spans 10 amino acids. The germline V gene encodes CDR1 DFQATT and CDR2 SNEGSKA (reference sequence). The CDR3, as DNA: TGCAGTGCTAGAGATCCACAGGGTATTTTT. Amino acid sequence: CSARDPQGIF.

V and J are TRBV3-1 (or the pseudogene TRBV3-2) and TRBJ1-4; 7 nucleotides agree with TRBD1. The ends lost 6 bases at V and 7 bases at J; junction bases unmatched: 8. CDR3 length: 14 residues. CDR1 and CDR2 from the germline V gene are LGHDT and YNNKEL (reference sequence). As DNA, the CDR3 is TGTGCCAGCAGTGACAGGGCCGGTCTTGAAAAACTGTTTTTT. Protein sequence: CASSDRAGLEKLFF.

This clone was recorded only once. This chain connects TRBV4-1 to TRBJ1-1; D may be TRBD1 (6 bases). The CDR3 spans 16 residues. Germline CDR1 reads MGHRA; CDR2 reads YSYEKL. V lost 1 base and J lost 1, with 13 bases in between. This CDR3 is CASSQAIQGANTEAFF. Here the CDR3 DNA reads TGCGCCAGCAGCCAAGCGATACAGGGTGCGAACACTGAAGCTTTCTTT.

The chain combines TRBV5-8 with TRBJ2-2; D ambiguous. V lost 1 base and J lost 5, with 9 bases in between. Germline V gene lookup returns CDR1 SGHTS and CDR2 YDEGEE. The CDR3 contains 14 residues. CDR3: CASSLSPGTGELFF. The CDR3 DNA reads as TGTGCCAGCAGCTTGTCGCCCGGGACCGGGGAGCTGTTTTTT.

The chain joins TRBV20-1 to TRBJ1-1; D ambiguous. The V end lost 6 bases, the J end lost 6 bases, and 11 bases lay between the germline ends. CDR3 length: 11 residues. Germline-derived CDR1 and CDR2 are DFQATT and SNEGSKA (reference sequence). CDR3 residues: CSAGSAAEAFF. The CDR3 nucleotides are TGCAGTGCCGGTAGCGCCGCTGAAGCTTTCTTT.

The rearrangement links TRBV5-1 to TRBJ2-3; 10 bases fit TRBD2. The CDR3 loop spans 15 amino acids. With 5 bases clipped from V and 4 bases from J, the junction kept 7 bases outside the gene matches. The V gene's germline CDR1 is SGHRS and CDR2 YFSETQ. CDR3: CASSLASGSSDTQYF. The CDR3 nucleotides are TGCGCCAGCAGTCTCGCTAGCGGGAGTTCAGATACGCAGTATTTT.

V is TRBV19 and J is TRBJ2-5; D gene uncertain. The CDR3 is 15 amino acids. With 5 bases removed from V and 1 base from J, the gap between germline ends came to 14 bases. CDR1 LNHDA and CDR2 SQIVND come from the germline V gene (reference sequence). The CDR3 is CASSPAGWAQETQYF. The CDR3 DNA sequence: TGTGCCAGTAGTCCGGCAGGTTGGGCCCAAGAGACCCAGTACTTC.

The rearrangement links TRBV27 to TRBJ2-1, with 11 bases matching TRBD2. Germline V gives CDR1 MNHEY, CDR2 SMNVEV (reference sequence). V lost 6 bases, J lost 9 bases, and 7 bases stayed unmatched. The CDR3 contains 14 residues. CDR3 nucleotide sequence: TGTGCCAGCAGGCTGACTAGCGGGGTTGCTGAGCAGTTCTTC. This encodes CASRLTSGVAEQFF.

V gene TRBV29-1 combines with J gene TRBJ2-3; 10 nucleotides match TRBD2. V shed 0 bases, J shed 5 bases, and the junction held 8 bases outside the gene matches. The CDR3 is 16 residues long. Germline-derived CDR1 and CDR2 are SQVTM and ANQGSEA. The CDR3, as DNA: TGCAGCGTTGAAGATCTCAGCGGGAGGGATGTAGATACGCAGTATTTT. Protein sequence: CSVEDLSGRDVDTQYF.

The V gene is TRBV15, the J gene TRBJ2-7, with 8 bases identical to TRBD2. This CDR3 has 14 residues. V was pared by 0 bases and J by 4 bases, with 2 bases of the junction left unmatched. Germline CDR1 and CDR2: LNHNV and YYDKDF (reference sequence). The CDR3 reads CATSRDRGGYEQYV. CDR3 DNA: TGTGCCACCAGCAGAGATCGGGGGGGTTACGAGCAGTACGTC.

The chain links TRBV5-1 to TRBJ2-5; D not certain. CDR1 is SGHRS and CDR2 is YFSETQ in the germline V gene. This CDR3 comprises 14 residues. The V gene lost 0 bases and the J gene lost 5 bases, with 11 bases spanning the gap. CDR3 loop: CASSLALTGETQYF. The CDR3 DNA is TGCGCCAGCAGCTTGGCACTCACCGGGGAGACCCAGTACTTC.

The V call is TRBV2, the J call TRBJ2-1, with 12 positions matching TRBD2. V shed 9 bases, J shed 6 bases, and the junction held 6 bases outside the gene matches. Per the germline V gene, CDR1 is SNHLY and CDR2 is FYNNEI. The CDR3 is made up of 14 amino acids. This chain's CDR3 is CASVGLAGPNEQFF. In DNA form, the CDR3 reads TGTGCCAGTGTCGGACTAGCGGGACCCAATGAGCAGTTCTTC.

In its sample, this clone was seen once. The V call is TRBV6-1, the J call TRBJ1-4; D is undetermined. CDR3 length equals 16 residues. Germline V gene sequence: CDR1 MNHNS, CDR2 SASEGT. The germline V and J ends were trimmed by 3 bases and 5 bases, with 16 bases remaining between them. This CDR3 is CASSDLPAYLNEKLFF. For the CDR3, the DNA is TGTGCCAGCAGTGATCTTCCTGCTTATCTAAATGAAAAACTGTTTTTT.

The chain is built from TRBV28 and TRBJ2-1; 15 positions match TRBD2. Germline trimming cut 3 bases from V and 0 bases from J; bases unmatched to any gene: 6. The V gene's germline CDR1 is MDHEN and CDR2 SYDVKM. The CDR3 runs 19 residues. As DNA, the CDR3 is TGTGCCAGCAGTTTCCCGGGGACTAGCGGGAGGAGCTCCTACAATGAGCAGTTCTTC. This codes for CASSFPGTSGRSSYNEQFF.

The rearrangement joins TRBV18 to TRBJ1-2; TRBD1 matches 10 bases. Germline-derived CDR1 and CDR2 are KGHSH and LQKENI. The CDR3 loop spans 15 amino acids. The J segment lost 3 bases and the V segment lost 4 bases, leaving 5 bases of the junction unmatched. The DNA of the CDR3 is TGTGCCAGCTCACGTCCCGGGACAGGGGACTATGGCTACACCTTC. It encodes CASSRPGTGDYGYTF.

The chain is built from TRBV5-1 and TRBJ1-2, with TRBD1 identical over 7 bases. From germline, CDR1 is SGHRS and CDR2 YFSETQ. V gave up 1 base and J gave up 7 bases; unmatched junction bases: 4. The CDR3 runs to 13 residues. CDR3 loop: CASSLRGQIGYTF. The CDR3 nucleotides read TGCGCCAGCAGCTTGAGGGGGCAGATTGGCTACACCTTC.

This clone has just one count. The chain combines TRBV19 with TRBJ2-6; TRBD1 is a possible D gene (6 bases). The V gene's germline CDR1 is LNHDA and CDR2 SQIVND (reference sequence). V was shortened by 6 bases and J by 4 bases, with 19 bases between the two germline ends. CDR3 length equals 17 residues. The CDR3 DNA sequence: TGTGCCAGTAGGTTCTCAGGGGTGCGATCCGGGGCCAACGTCCTGACTTTC. Translating gives CASRFSGVRSGANVLTF.

V and J are TRBV12-5 and TRBJ2-4, with 9 bases that match TRBD1. V shed 0 bases, J shed 0 bases, and the junction held 9 bases outside the gene matches. This CDR3 region has 19 residues. CDR1 is LGHNT and CDR2 is FRNRAP in the germline V gene. In DNA form, the CDR3 reads TGTGCTAGTGGTTTGGTACGCGGACAGGGGACCTTAGCCAAAAACATTCAGTACTTC. This encodes CASGLVRGQGTLAKNIQYF.

The chain is built from TRBV10-3 and TRBJ1-1; D may be TRBD1 (6 bases). Trimming pared 5 bases from V and 1 base from J, leaving 11 bases between. The CDR3 loop spans 14 amino acids. Germline values: CDR1 ENHRY, CDR2 SYGVKD. The CDR3 reads CAISRDISNTEAFF. The DNA of the CDR3 is TGTGCCATCAGTAGGGACATTTCGAACACTGAAGCTTTCTTT.

The V and J genes are TRBV7-9 and TRBJ1-1; possibly TRBD1 for D (6 bases). The V end lost 5 bases, the J end lost 2 bases, and 9 bases lay between the germline ends. This CDR3 spans 13 amino acids. Germline V CDR1 and CDR2: SEHNR, FQNEAQ (reference sequence). The CDR3 nucleotides are TGTGCCAGCAGCCAACAGGGTAACACTGAAGCTTTCTTT. Its translation: CASSQQGNTEAFF.

The V call is TRBV7-8, the J call TRBJ1-1; perhaps TRBD1 as D (5 bases). V lost 6 bases, J lost 7 bases, and 15 bases lay in between. Germline values: CDR1 SGHVS, CDR2 FQNEAQ. This CDR3 spans 13 amino acids. The DNA of the CDR3 is TGTGCCAGCAGTTATCAACAGGAGATTGAAGCTTTCTTT. Amino acids: CASSYQQEIEAFF.

V is TRBV5-1 and J is TRBJ2-5, with 9 bases fitting TRBD2. CDR1 and CDR2 from the germline V gene are SGHRS and YFSETQ. The CDR3 consists of 15 residues. CDR3 sequence: CATRSLAGNGETQYF. The CDR3 DNA is TGCGCAACTCGCTCCCTAGCGGGGAATGGGGAGACCCAGTACTTC.

This rearrangement joins TRBV5-1 to TRBJ2-3; 7 bases fit TRBD1. The CDR3 spans 14 residues. V was clipped by 4 bases and J by 1 base; unmatched bases: 3. Germline V lookup: CDR1 SGHRS, CDR2 YFSETQ. The DNA of the CDR3 is TGCGCCAGCAGCCGGACAGGCCGCACAGATACGCAGTATTTT. Its protein is CASSRTGRTDTQYF.

The CDR3 here is CASSSRDRATDTQYF. In nucleotides, the CDR3 is TGTGCCAGCAGCTCCCGGGACAGGGCCACAGATACGCAGTATTTT. The V gene is TRBV7-3, the J gene TRBJ2-3, with 9 nucleotides matching TRBD1. J was trimmed by 2 bases and V by 4 bases; bases with no gene match: 4. The CDR3 is made up of 15 amino acids. Germline CDR1 and CDR2: SGHTA and FQGTGA.

This clone was picked up one time. This rearrangement joins TRBV25-1 to TRBJ1-3, with unresolved D. Germline V gives CDR1 MGHDK, CDR2 SYGVNS. The CDR3 is 14 residues long. V was clipped by 2 bases and J by 4 bases, with 9 bases between them. This CDR3 is CASSEAGSGNTIYF. The DNA of the CDR3 is TGTGCCAGCAGTGAAGCGGGGTCCGGAAACACCATATATTTT.

The chain couples TRBV27 to TRBJ2-7; D is perhaps TRBD2 (7 bases). V lost 6 bases, J lost 4 bases, and 22 bases lay in between. Germline V gene sequence: CDR1 MNHEY, CDR2 SMNVEV (reference sequence). The CDR3 consists of 16 residues. The CDR3 DNA follows: TGTGCCAGCAGCTTTACTCCAGGGAGGGGGGTTTACGAGCAGTACTTC. Protein product: CASSFTPGRGVYEQYF.

V is TRBV5-1 and J is TRBJ2-7; 7 nucleotides align to TRBD2. V lost 3 bases to trimming and J lost 3 bases; unmatched junction nucleotides: 3. Germline loops: CDR1 SGHRS, CDR2 YFSETQ. This CDR3 has 13 residues. The CDR3 region has the DNA TGCGCCAGCAGCTCTAGCGGCTACTACGAGCAGTACTTC. Residues: CASSSSGYYEQYF.